This entry lists 28 T cell receptor beta chains sequenced from one sample in a study of blood T cell repertoires in COVID-19 (TCRdb year 2020). Library creation used the immunoSEQ multiplex PCR assay. TCRdb retrieved this table from immuneACCESS and kept in-frame rearrangements only. Not all clones are present; in checked studies, unresolved V genes account for under half, and no reason is known for the remainder. The sample table lists over 350,000 clones, approximately 87% of them with a count of one. The ten largest make up around 0.91% of the sample. Sequencing was performed on PBMCs or T cells enriched from blood (not recorded which). These receptors came from a woman aged 25-40 years with acute COVID-19.

The rearrangement joins TRBV11-3 to TRBJ2-2, with 8 bases lining up with TRBD1. The CDR3 length is 14 residues. The J segment lost 4 bases and the V segment lost 5 bases, leaving 3 bases of the junction unmatched. Per the germline V gene, CDR1 is SGHNT and CDR2 is YENEEA. The CDR3 reads CASSRDRSTGELFF. CDR3 nucleotides: TGTGCCAGCAGCCGGGACAGGTCCACCGGGGAGCTGTTTTTT.

As for this clone: At one end, the junction sequence differs from germline, possibly due to a read error. J is TRBJ2-7 and V is TRBV6-5, with TRBD1 identical over 8 bases. Germline loops: CDR1 MNHEY, CDR2 SVGAGI. The CDR3 consists of 14 residues. The CDR3 DNA sequence: TGTGCCAGCACTTACGAGGACAGGGCCTACGAGCAGTACTTC. It yields the protein CASTYEDRAYEQYF.

The gene calls are TRBV13 and TRBJ1-3; 8 bases are shared with TRBD1. Per germline, CDR1 PRHDT and CDR2 FYEKMQ (reference sequence). V dropped 5 bases and J dropped 7; count of bases not matched to a gene: 10. This CDR3 region has 15 residues. The chain's CDR3 is CASSPGQAPVNTIYF. DNA of the CDR3: TGTGCCAGCAGCCCGGGACAGGCCCCCGTTAACACCATATATTTT.

Only one count was recorded for this clone. The chain couples TRBV5-5 to TRBJ2-7; no reliable D call. CDR3 size: 11 residues. Germline V gene sequence: CDR1 SGHKS, CDR2 YYEKEE (reference sequence). With 4 bases removed from V and 7 bases from J, the gap between germline ends came to 9 bases. This CDR3 reads CASSSMREQYF. As DNA, the CDR3 is TGTGCCAGCAGCAGTATGCGAGAGCAGTACTTC.

The V and J genes are TRBV6-5 and TRBJ1-1; D is ambiguous. The CDR3 length is 14 residues. The V and J ends lost 6 bases and 1 base respectively, with 12 bases between them. Per germline, CDR1 MNHEY and CDR2 SVGAGI. CDR3 loop: CASSRLAGNTEAFF. The CDR3 nucleotides are TGTGCCAGCAGCCGCCTAGCTGGGAACACTGAAGCTTTCTTT.

The rearrangement uses TRBV5-1 and TRBJ2-5; tentative D call: TRBD1 (6 bases). V dropped 6 bases and J dropped 5 bases, with 14 bases sitting between them. Per germline, CDR1 SGHRS and CDR2 YFSETQ. The CDR3 consists of 13 residues. The CDR3 spells CASTRQVGETQYF. The CDR3, as DNA: TGCGCCAGCACCCGACAGGTGGGGGAGACCCAGTACTTC. The full variable domain, its missing parts supplied by reference TRBV5-1 and TRBJ2-5, is KAGVTQTPRYLIKTRGQQVTLSCSPISGHRSVSWYQQTPGQGLQFLFEYFSETQRNKGNFPGRFSGRQFSNSRSEMNVSTLELGDSALYLCASTRQVGETQYFGPGTRLLVL.

The chain couples TRBV21-1 to TRBJ2-7; no check of the table's D call, TRBD2, against the DNA was made. TRBV21-1 counts as a pseudogene. The CDR3 has 15 residues. Here the CDR3 reads CASNRLAGFLYEQYF. CDR3 nucleotides: TGTGCCAGCAATAGACTAGCGGGCTTCCTCTACGAGCAGTACTTC.

This clone appeared a single time. The gene calls are TRBV14 and TRBJ1-2; no clear D gene. This CDR3 contains 12 residues. Germline CDR1 and CDR2: SGHDN and FVKESK. Between the trimmed V and J ends, which lost 4 bases and 3 bases, there was a span of 6 bases. CDR3: CASSPGDYGYTF. The CDR3 DNA reads TGTGCCAGCAGCCCCGGGGACTATGGCTACACCTTC.

The chain uses TRBV6-5 and TRBJ2-2, with TRBD1 identical over 8 bases. CDR1 MNHEY and CDR2 SVGAGI come from the germline V gene. The CDR3 is 14 residues long. Trimming at V came to 6 bases and at J to 5 bases, leaving 5 bases not matched to a gene. Here the CDR3 DNA reads TGTGCCAGCAGCGGACAGGGCGGAACCGGGGAGCTGTTTTTT. This gives the protein CASSGQGGTGELFF.

The V call is TRBV5-6, the J call TRBJ1-2; D is ambiguous. Germline values: CDR1 SGHDT, CDR2 YYEEEE. V shed 4 bases and J shed 3 bases, with 19 bases lying between them. The CDR3 runs 16 residues. In DNA, the CDR3 is TGTGCCAGCAGCCCACGACCGGAGTTACTTCACTATGGCTACACCTTC. Translating gives CASSPRPELLHYGYTF.

This clone was seen a handful of times. The chain joins TRBV7-8 to TRBJ1-2; a possible D gene is TRBD1 (5 bases). The CDR3 has 12 residues. Germline V gene data show CDR1 as SGHVS and CDR2 as FQNEAQ. The germline V and J ends were trimmed by 4 bases and 3 bases, with 6 bases remaining between them. The CDR3 protein is CASSSGDYGYTF. Written as DNA, the CDR3 is TGTGCCAGCAGCTCGGGGGACTATGGCTACACCTTC. Supplemented by reference TRBV7-8 and TRBJ1-2, the full variable domain reads GAGVSQSPRYKVAKRGQDVALRCDPISGHVSLFWYQQALGQGPEFLTYFQNEAQLDKSGLPSDRFFAERPEGSVSTLKIQRTQQEDSAVYLCASSSGDYGYTFGSGTRLTVV.

This chain joins TRBV19 and TRBJ1-6; D possibly corresponds to TRBD1 (5 bases). The CDR3 loop spans 13 amino acids. Germline V gives CDR1 LNHDA, CDR2 SQIVND (reference sequence). V was shortened by 4 bases and J by 7 bases, with 8 bases between the two germline ends. This CDR3 reads CASSTTGNSPLHF. The CDR3 nucleotides read TGTGCCAGTAGTACCACAGGAAATTCACCCCTCCACTTT.

The rearrangement uses TRBV9 and TRBJ2-3; 7 bases are shared with TRBD2. The V and J ends lost 0 bases and 4 bases, in that order; junction bases with no gene match: 8. This CDR3 contains 16 residues. The germline V gene encodes CDR1 SGDLS and CDR2 YYNGEE. The CDR3 DNA follows: TGTGCCAGCAGCGTAGGGGGCGGGGGATTTGCAGATACGCAGTATTTT. Its protein is CASSVGGGGFADTQYF. The whole variable domain, remainder taken from reference TRBV9 and TRBJ2-3, is DSGVTQTPKHLITATGQRVTLRCSPRSGDLSVYWYQQSLDQGLQFLIQYYNGEERAKGNILERFSAQQFPDLHSELNLSSLELGDSALYFCASSVGGGGFADTQYFGPGTRLTVL.

The genes are TRBV2 and TRBJ1-2, with no clear D. The CDR3 runs to 12 residues. The V end lost 0 bases, the J end lost 8 bases, and 7 bases lay between the germline ends. CDR1 and CDR2 (germline): SNHLY, FYNNEI. CDR3 nucleotides: TGTGCCAGCAGTGAAGCACGGAGGGGCTACACCTTC. It is translated as CASSEARRGYTF.

The chain combines TRBV4-1 with TRBJ2-1, with 8 bases fitting TRBD1. J gave up 7 bases and V 4 bases, and 6 bases lay outside the gene matches. Germline V gives CDR1 MGHRA, CDR2 YSYEKL. This CDR3 has 14 amino acids. The CDR3 DNA follows: TGCGCCAGCAGCCTCGGACAGGGAAAAAATGAGCAGTTCTTC. The encoded protein is CASSLGQGKNEQFF.

This clone appeared once. The same CDR3 is also encoded by other DNA sequences in this sample. J is TRBJ1-2 and V is TRBV5-1; 9 bases agree with TRBD1. Per germline, CDR1 SGHRS and CDR2 YFSETQ. There are 14 residues in the CDR3. V dropped 4 bases and J dropped 4; count of bases not matched to a gene: 5. The CDR3 DNA reads as TGCGCCAGCAGCCCGGGACAGGGAGCCTATGGCTACACCTTC. It specifies CASSPGQGAYGYTF.

The chain uses TRBV2 and TRBJ1-1; 8 bases line up with TRBD1. Germline loops: CDR1 SNHLY, CDR2 FYNNEI. V was clipped by 7 bases and J by 4 bases; unmatched bases: 11. CDR3 length: 15 residues. The CDR3 spells CASTLRGQGRTEAFF. The CDR3 bases are TGTGCCAGCACCCTACGCGGACAGGGACGCACTGAAGCTTTCTTT.

V and J are TRBV4-1 and TRBJ1-5, with a weak D call TRBD1 (6 bases). Germline V gives CDR1 MGHRA, CDR2 YSYEKL. V was clipped by 2 bases and J by 2 bases, with 16 bases between them. The CDR3 is 17 residues long. The CDR3 DNA follows: TGCGCCAGCAGCCAAAATAATGGGGGCCACGGCAATCAGCCCCAGCATTTT. Translation gives CASSQNNGGHGNQPQHF.

The chain uses TRBV30 and TRBJ1-3, with 7 bases matching TRBD1. Trimming at V came to 4 bases and at J to 4 bases, leaving 10 bases not matched to a gene. CDR1 and CDR2 (germline): GTSNPN, SVGIG (reference sequence). The CDR3 consists of 15 residues. For the CDR3, the DNA is TGTGCCTGGAATACACCGGGACAGCTGGGAAACACCATATATTTT. This gives the protein CAWNTPGQLGNTIYF.

The chain uses TRBV7-2 and TRBJ1-1; 8 bases fit TRBD1. Germline trimming cut 3 bases from V and 5 bases from J; bases unmatched to any gene: 5. In germline, CDR1 is SGHTA, CDR2 FQGNSA. This CDR3 is 14 amino acids long. CDR3: CASSFSGGGTEAFF. CDR3 coding DNA: TGTGCCAGCAGCTTCTCAGGGGGCGGAACTGAAGCTTTCTTT. Full variable domain (rest looked up from reference TRBV7-2 and TRBJ1-1): GAGVSQSPSNKVTEKGKDVELRCDPISGHTALYWYRQSLGQGLEFLIYFQGNSAPDKSGLPSDRFSAERTGGSVSTLTIQRTQQEDSAVYLCASSFSGGGTEAFFGQGTRLTVV.

The CDR3 DNA sequence: TGTGCCAGCAGCGTAACAGGGGTAGGAAACACCATATATTTT. This codes for CASSVTGVGNTIYF. The V gene is TRBV9, the J gene TRBJ1-3; 7 bases map to TRBD1. The length of the CDR3 is 14 residues. The germline V gene encodes CDR1 SGDLS and CDR2 YYNGEE. The V gene end was trimmed by 1 base and the J gene end by 4 bases; junction bases not matched to a gene: 2.

The chain uses TRBV20-1 and TRBJ1-1; TRBD1 is a possible D gene (5 bases). Trimming left V 6 bases short and J 13 bases short, with 18 bases between. CDR3 length: 11 residues. The germline CDR1 and CDR2 sequences are DFQATT and SNEGSKA (reference sequence). CDR3 in DNA: TGCAGTGCGAGGACCTTGGGACTCCTTTTCTTT. Translating it yields CSARTLGLLFF.

The J gene is TRBJ2-7, the V gene TRBV5-1; D gene ambiguous. The CDR3 runs to 13 residues. CDR1 and CDR2 from the germline V gene are SGHRS and YFSETQ. Trimming removed 0 bases at V and 3 bases at J, with 7 bases between. DNA of the CDR3: TGCGCCAGCAGCTTGGTTAGCCTCTACGAGCAGTACTTC. Amino acids: CASSLVSLYEQYF.

V gene TRBV9 combines with J gene TRBJ2-1; tentative D call: TRBD1 (6 bases). V was trimmed by 1 base and J by 4 bases, leaving 15 bases between them. The CDR3 contains 16 residues. CDR1 SGDLS and CDR2 YYNGEE come from the germline V gene. The CDR3 loop is CASSVKSTGSYNEQFF. CDR3 DNA: TGTGCCAGCAGCGTAAAGTCTACAGGGTCTTACAATGAGCAGTTCTTC.

The chain recombines TRBV7-3 with TRBJ2-1; D may be TRBD2 (6 bases). CDR1 is SGHTA, CDR2 FQGTGA, per germline. The germline V and J ends were trimmed by 5 bases and 7 bases, with 21 bases remaining between them. The length of the CDR3 is 16 residues. The CDR3 nucleotides are TGTGCCAGCAGCCTCATTCCTAGCGCGGGGCTAAATGAGCAGTTCTTC. It codes for CASSLIPSAGLNEQFF.

This clone was recorded only once. The genes are TRBV10-3 and TRBJ1-3; a possible D gene is TRBD1 (6 bases). Germline CDR1 and CDR2: ENHRY and SYGVKD. Trimming removed 4 bases from V and 1 base from J, with 17 bases in between. There are 17 residues in the CDR3. The CDR3 loop is CAISGLRGTTSGNTIYF. The DNA of the CDR3 is TGTGCCATCAGTGGCCTCAGGGGAACCACGTCTGGAAACACCATATATTTT.

The chain combines TRBV12-3 or TRBV12-4 with TRBJ1-2; a weak D match, TRBD1 (6 bases). This CDR3 spans 13 amino acids. Trimming left V 6 bases short and J 4 bases short, with 12 bases between. The DNA for the CDR3 is TGTGCCAGCAGGATGGACAGTCCCTATGGCTACACCTTC. Translation: CASRMDSPYGYTF.

The gene calls are TRBV5-1 and TRBJ1-4; D unresolved. The CDR3 is 13 residues long. In germline, CDR1 is SGHRS, CDR2 YFSETQ. The V end lost 0 bases, the J end lost 5 bases, and 5 bases lay between the germline ends. The CDR3 nucleotides read TGCGCCAGCAGCTTGGAACAGAATGAAAAACTGTTTTTT. Translating gives CASSLEQNEKLFF.